The following is a T cell receptor (beta chain) sequence with its context. Original processing notes: Estimation of nucleated cell counts relied on the amplification of reference gene primers. Clones were sequenced by immunoSEQ multiplex PCR, and TCRdb holds only the in-frame ones, with some missing. V and J calls and clone size follow that table, whereas D and trimming were derived from the DNA. Of about 400,000 clones listed, roughly 85% are singletons. Looked up from germline, CDR1 is SGHNT and CDR2 is YYREEE (reference sequence). The V end was cut by 3 bases, the J end by 3 bases, with 12 bases between. The CDR3 totals 14 residues. This specimen comes from a study of blood T cell repertoires in COVID-19. The participants were between about 18 and 90 years old and came from about two dozen US areas.

This receptor was taken from a woman between 18 and 29 years old with acute COVID-19. Sequencing was carried out using PBMCs or T cells enriched from blood (not recorded which). J is TRBJ1-1 and V is TRBV5-4, with D maybe TRBD1 (6 bases). CDR3: CASSSVTGYTEAFF. CDR3 DNA sequence: TGTGCCAGCAGCTCCGTTACAGGGTACACTGAAGCTTTCTTT.